The 23 T cell receptor beta chains below were found in one sample sequenced in a study of Ad26.COV2.S vaccination and SARS-CoV-2 variants (dated by TCRdb to the early 2020s). Explained via the paper, the treatment or condition label denotes: roughly 19 received Ad26.COV2.S at low or high dose, single or two shots; about 5 received placebo; per-sample allocation not given. For vaccine and placebo recipients, the sequenced repertoires came from samples collected on day 63 after the first injection. The protocol used for the library was the immunoSEQ multiplex PCR assay. TCRdb took this table from immuneACCESS and kept in-frame rearrangements with V and J called. Such tables lack part of the clones; where checked against another copy, unresolved V genes explain under half of the gap, and the rest is unexplained. The sample table lists over 400,000 clones, 80% to 95% of them with a count of one. The ten largest account for roughly 4% of the sample.

This sample comprised peripheral blood, obtained in a trial of Ad26.COV2.S vaccine versus placebo. Source of these receptors: a person aged 18-60 years who received the Ad26.COV2.S COVID-19 vaccine or a placebo.

The table lists this clone with a few counts. The V gene is TRBV6-1, the J gene TRBJ2-7; a possible D gene is TRBD1 (6 bases). V was cut by 0 bases and J by 2 bases, with 8 bases left in between. This CDR3 contains 14 residues. The germline gives CDR1 MNHNS, CDR2 SASEGT. The DNA for the CDR3 is TGTGCCAGCAGTGAAGCGACAGGACCCTACGAGCAGTACTTC. Translated, it gives CASSEATGPYEQYF.

This sequence joins TRBV2 and TRBJ2-7; D unresolved. The CDR3 sequence is 12 residues long. Germline loops: CDR1 SNHLY, CDR2 FYNNEI. V was cut by 3 bases and J by 6 bases, with 9 bases left in between. This CDR3 is CASSELAGEQYF. Written as DNA, the CDR3 is TGTGCCAGCAGTGAGTTAGCCGGCGAGCAGTACTTC.

The chain links TRBV2 to TRBJ2-3, with 12 bases aligning to TRBD2. The ends lost 6 bases at V and 0 bases at J; junction bases unmatched: 1. From germline, CDR1 is SNHLY and CDR2 FYNNEI. There are 15 residues in the CDR3. For the CDR3, the DNA is TGTGCCAGCAGCGGACTAGCGGGGAGCACAGATACGCAGTATTTT. Residues: CASSGLAGSTDTQYF.

This chain links TRBV2 with TRBJ2-3; D is unclear. Germline V gene sequence: CDR1 SNHLY, CDR2 FYNNEI. V dropped 2 bases and J dropped 6 bases, with 9 bases sitting between them. CDR3 size: 13 residues. Written as DNA, the CDR3 is TGTGCCAGCAGTGAAAGGGCGGCGGATACGCAGTATTTT. Protein: CASSERAADTQYF.

The V and J genes are TRBV28 and TRBJ2-1, with 9 bases fitting TRBD1. The CDR3 covers 15 residues. CDR1 and CDR2 from the germline V gene are MDHEN and SYDVKM. Trimming at V came to 6 bases and at J to 5 bases, leaving 8 bases not matched to a gene. CDR3 region: CASRKAGTGHNEQFF. The CDR3 nucleotides are TGTGCCAGCAGAAAAGCTGGGACAGGGCACAATGAGCAGTTCTTC.

The gene calls are TRBV19 and TRBJ1-1; no reliable D call. Germline values: CDR1 LNHDA, CDR2 SQIVND (reference sequence). The length of the CDR3 is 11 residues. V gave up 1 base and J gave up 9 bases, with 6 bases separating them. The CDR3 here is CASSIGVKAFF. The CDR3 DNA is TGTGCCAGTAGTATAGGGGTGAAAGCTTTCTTT.

The CDR3 DNA reads TGCGCCAGCAGCTTGGGGACAGGGAGGCTCACAGATACGCAGTATTTT. Its translation: CASSLGTGRLTDTQYF. The rearrangement uses TRBV5-1 and TRBJ2-3; 8 bases map to TRBD1. Germline values: CDR1 SGHRS, CDR2 YFSETQ. The CDR3 sequence is 16 residues long. The trim removed 0 bases at V and 2 bases at J, leaving 5 bases unmatched. Together with reference TRBV5-1 and TRBJ2-3, the CDR3 gives the full variable domain: KAGVTQTPRYLIKTRGQQVTLSCSPISGHRSVSWYQQTPGQGLQFLFEYFSETQRNKGNFPGRFSGRQFSNSRSEMNVSTLELGDSALYLCASSLGTGRLTDTQYFGPGTRLTVL.

V and J are TRBV28 and TRBJ1-2; TRBD1 is a possible D gene (5 bases). In germline, CDR1 is MDHEN, CDR2 SYDVKM. The V end was cut by 6 bases, the J end by 7 bases, with 21 bases between. This CDR3 is 15 amino acids long. The CDR3 region has the DNA TGTGCCAGCAGCCCAGATGGACGGGACCTCCTTGGCTACACCTTC. As protein: CASSPDGRDLLGYTF.

This clone was counted once. This rearrangement joins TRBV21-1 to TRBJ1-5. TRBV21-1 counts as a pseudogene. This CDR3 has 16 amino acids. The CDR3 sequence: CASSKKMLDGNQPQHF. In DNA form, the CDR3 reads TGTGCCAGCAGCAAGAAGATGCTTGATGGCAATCAGCCCCAGCATTTT.

The chain employs TRBV10-3 and TRBJ2-5; maybe TRBD1 (7 bases). The CDR3 is made up of 17 amino acids. Per the germline V gene, CDR1 is ENHRY and CDR2 is SYGVKD. V was pared by 1 base and J by 2 bases, with 17 bases between. This CDR3 is CAISEYPPRGDQETQYF. Written as DNA, the CDR3 is TGTGCCATCAGTGAGTACCCCCCCAGGGGGGATCAAGAGACCCAGTACTTC.

The chain joins TRBV18 to TRBJ2-7, with D perhaps matching TRBD1 or TRBD2 (5 bases each). The length of the CDR3 is 14 residues. Germline V gives CDR1 KGHSH, CDR2 LQKENI. V was clipped by 3 bases and J by 3 bases, with 12 bases between them. The CDR3 protein is CASSPGVGGYEQYF. For the CDR3, the DNA is TGTGCCAGCTCACCGGGGGTTGGGGGCTACGAGCAGTACTTC.

The DNA of the CDR3 is TGCGCCAGCAGCCAAGATAGGGTGGGGACCGGGGAGCTGTTTTTT. Amino acid sequence: CASSQDRVGTGELFF. This chain links TRBV4-3 with TRBJ2-2; no definite D call. The CDR3 runs 15 residues. Deletions cut 0 bases from V and 5 bases from J, with 10 bases between. CDR1 LGHNA and CDR2 YSLEER come from the germline V gene.

This clone was seen only once. The rearrangement uses TRBV6-2 or TRBV6-3 and TRBJ2-3, with D unresolved. Per the germline V gene, CDR1 is MNHEY and CDR2 is SVGEGT. The CDR3 is 13 residues long. Deletions cut 4 bases from V and 8 bases from J, with 13 bases between. In DNA form, the CDR3 reads TGTGCCAGCAGTTTAGCAAGTGGCGGTACGCAGTATTTT. Amino acid sequence: CASSLASGGTQYF.

V gene TRBV25-1 combines with J gene TRBJ1-5, with D maybe TRBD1 (6 bases). Germline CDR1 MGHDK, CDR2 SYGVNS. With 1 base removed from V and 5 bases from J, the gap between germline ends came to 15 bases. This CDR3 contains 16 residues. The chain's CDR3 is CASSESGRGGDQPQHF. Here the CDR3 DNA reads TGTGCCAGCAGTGAATCGGGTAGGGGGGGCGATCAGCCCCAGCATTTT.

The table lists this clone with a few counts. V is TRBV28 and J is TRBJ2-7; 7 nucleotides line up with TRBD2. V lost 2 bases, J lost 2 bases, and 3 bases stayed unmatched. CDR1 is MDHEN, CDR2 SYDVKM, per germline. This CDR3 has 14 residues. Here the CDR3 DNA reads TGTGCCAGCAGTTTAGGCGGGAGCGCCTACGAGCAGTACTTC. Its protein is CASSLGGSAYEQYF.

This CDR3 reads CASSEAGRAGADETQYF. CDR3 DNA: TGTGCCAGCAGTGAAGCAGGACGAGCGGGAGCTGACGAGACCCAGTACTTC. The chain carries TRBV6-1 and TRBJ2-5; 8 nucleotides align to TRBD2. This CDR3 contains 17 residues. Germline assignment: CDR1 MNHNS and CDR2 SASEGT. V was clipped by 0 bases and J by 5 bases; unmatched bases: 11.

The gene calls are TRBV14 and TRBJ2-7, with D hard to call. From germline, CDR1 is SGHDN and CDR2 FVKESK. Trimming shortened V by 4 bases and J by 3 bases, and 19 bases separated the two germline ends. The CDR3 contains 16 residues. CDR3 region: CASSLRSAFPNYEQYF. The CDR3 DNA sequence: TGTGCCAGCAGCCTCCGATCCGCGTTCCCAAACTACGAGCAGTACTTC.

The chain has TRBV18 and TRBJ1-1; tentative D call: TRBD1 (5 bases). This CDR3 spans 16 amino acids. Germline V gene sequence: CDR1 KGHSH, CDR2 LQKENI. Deletions cut 6 bases from V and 5 bases from J, with 22 bases between. CDR3 coding DNA: TGTGCCAGCTCCCCCTGGGGGAATTCGAGAACGACTGAAGCTTTCTTT. It is translated as CASSPWGNSRTTEAFF.

This clone is a singleton in its sample. The chain carries TRBV18 and TRBJ1-2; D is possibly TRBD1 (6 bases). V lost 1 base, J lost 8 bases, and 17 bases lay in between. CDR1 is KGHSH and CDR2 is LQKENI in the germline V gene. The CDR3 is 15 residues long. CDR3 loop: CASSPLDPGDSGYTF. CDR3 nucleotide sequence: TGTGCCAGCTCACCACTCGACCCAGGGGATAGCGGCTACACCTTC.

This chain uses TRBV18 with TRBJ2-3; no clear D. The CDR3 is made up of 13 amino acids. With 6 bases removed from V and 3 bases from J, the gap between germline ends came to 10 bases. The V gene's germline CDR1 is KGHSH and CDR2 LQKENI. CDR3 nucleotide sequence: TGTGCCAGCTCGGGAACTCCTACAGATACGCAGTATTTT. Residues: CASSGTPTDTQYF.

This chain links TRBV20-1 with TRBJ2-3, with D possibly matching TRBD2 (7 bases). Germline assignment: CDR1 DFQATT and CDR2 SNEGSKA (reference sequence). Trimming stripped 3 bases from V and 5 bases from J, with 15 bases between. The CDR3 extends over 14 amino acids. CDR3 region: CSASGGRQEDTQYF. CDR3 DNA sequence: TGCAGTGCTAGTGGCGGGAGACAGGAAGATACGCAGTATTTT.

CDR3 in DNA: TGTGCCAGCAGCTCCCTCCGCGGCGCGATAAAGCCGTACCAAGAGACCCAGTACTTC. Protein sequence: CASSSLRGAIKPYQETQYF. The chain couples TRBV5-6 to TRBJ2-5; D uncertain. Germline assignment: CDR1 SGHDT and CDR2 YYEEEE. The CDR3 spans 19 residues. Trimming took off 3 bases at V and 0 bases at J, with 24 bases between the two ends.

CDR3 bases: TGTGCCAGCAGGGGACAGGGGGCCCCCGGGGAGCTGTTTTTT. It specifies CASRGQGAPGELFF. V usage is TRBV7-6 and J usage is TRBJ2-2; 12 nucleotides align to TRBD1. Germline V lookup: CDR1 SGHVS, CDR2 FNYEAQ. V lost 6 bases, J lost 6 bases, and 2 bases stayed unmatched. The CDR3 contains 14 residues.